These 26 T cell receptor beta chains were sequenced from one sample in a study of memory B cells and T cells in multiple sclerosis. Separate sequencing covered autoproliferating (CFSE-dim) and non-proliferating (CFSE-high) T cells from stimulus-free culture. Replicate wells were pooled after 7 days of stimulus-free culture of roughly 5x10^7 CFSE-labeled PBMCs. Some clones are missing from TCRdb's copy, which holds only in-frame ones; the method was immunoSEQ multiplex PCR. In the table there are about 32,000 clones, about 82% of which are singletons. Antigen specificity for these receptors is unknown. Source material: PBMCs from blood kept in culture. These receptors were collected from a human donor with multiple sclerosis.

The chain uses TRBV7-3 and TRBJ2-7; D uncertain. In germline, CDR1 is SGHTA, CDR2 FQGTGA. V was trimmed by 4 bases and J by 7 bases, leaving 11 bases between them. The CDR3 consists of 12 residues. The CDR3 coding sequence is TGTGCCAGCAGCTACCAAGACGGTGAGCAGTACTTC. Translating gives CASSYQDGEQYF.

The chain has TRBV6-1 and TRBJ1-5, with TRBD1 as a possible D gene (6 bases). Trimming shortened V by 4 bases and J by 2 bases, and 12 bases separated the two germline ends. Germline V gives CDR1 MNHNS, CDR2 SASEGT. This CDR3 has 15 amino acids. The CDR3 here is CASSVAGGGNQPQHF. In nucleotides, the CDR3 is TGTGCCAGCAGTGTGGCGGGGGGCGGCAATCAGCCCCAGCATTTT.

As to this clone: Other DNA sequences in the same sample also yield this CDR3. This rearrangement joins TRBV2 to TRBJ2-1; tentative D call: TRBD2 (6 bases). In germline, CDR1 is SNHLY, CDR2 FYNNEI. V was trimmed by 9 bases and J by 6 bases, leaving 15 bases between them. The length of the CDR3 is 13 residues. The CDR3 here is CASGDSGGNEQFF. The CDR3 DNA is TGTGCCAGTGGGGACTCCGGGGGCAATGAGCAGTTCTTC.

This chain connects TRBV2 to TRBJ2-7, with 8 bases that match TRBD1. The CDR3 spans 14 residues. The V segment lost 5 bases and the J segment 4 bases; nucleotides outside the gene matches: 7. In germline, CDR1 is SNHLY, CDR2 FYNNEI. The CDR3 nucleotides are TGTGCCAGCAGTCCCACAGGGGGAATGTACGAGCAGTACTTC. Translation gives CASSPTGGMYEQYF.

The chain recombines TRBV18 with TRBJ2-3, with 11 bases identical to TRBD2. The CDR3 contains 13 residues. V shed 11 bases, J shed 5 bases, and the junction held 6 bases outside the gene matches. Germline CDR1 KGHSH, CDR2 LQKENI. The CDR3 nucleotides read TGTGCCGGCCGACTAGCGGGGAAAGATACGCAGTATTTT. It codes for CAGRLAGKDTQYF.

This clone appeared once. The chain employs TRBV6-5 and TRBJ1-1, with D perhaps TRBD1 (5 bases). Trimming cost V 2 bases and J 4 bases, with 11 bases left between them. This CDR3 region has 14 residues. Germline assignment: CDR1 MNHEY and CDR2 SVGAGI. The CDR3 sequence: CASSYTGDGTEAFF. CDR3 in DNA: TGTGCCAGCAGTTACACCGGGGACGGCACTGAAGCTTTCTTT.

This clone appeared a few times. CDR3: CASAGQGYEQYF. As DNA, the CDR3 is TGTGCCAGTGCGGGACAGGGGTACGAGCAGTACTTC. The chain recombines TRBV19 with TRBJ2-7; 10 bases fit TRBD1. Germline V lookup: CDR1 LNHDA, CDR2 SQIVND (reference sequence). The V gene end was trimmed by 8 bases and the J gene end by 4 bases; junction bases not matched to a gene: 2. This CDR3 spans 12 amino acids.

The chain couples TRBV7-3 to TRBJ2-7; 12 nucleotides agree with TRBD2. The CDR3 extends over 17 amino acids. V was clipped by 6 bases and J by 2 bases; unmatched bases: 11. Germline values: CDR1 SGHTA, CDR2 FQGTGA. CDR3 in amino acids: CASSGPSGGAQPYEQYF. Written as DNA, the CDR3 is TGTGCCAGCAGTGGGCCTAGCGGGGGGGCCCAGCCCTACGAGCAGTACTTC.

The chain combines TRBV19 with TRBJ1-5; possible D gene TRBD1, 5 bases. CDR1 is LNHDA and CDR2 is SQIVND in the germline V gene (reference sequence). The CDR3 extends over 15 amino acids. Trimming stripped 2 bases from V and 3 bases from J, with 11 bases between. Here the CDR3 DNA reads TGTGCCAGTAGTATATTGTCAGGGACCAATCAGCCCCAGCATTTT. Protein sequence: CASSILSGTNQPQHF.

The chain employs TRBV5-1 and TRBJ1-4, with 9 nucleotides matching TRBD1. The V gene end was trimmed by 3 bases and the J gene end by 5 bases; junction bases not matched to a gene: 2. The germline V gene has CDR1 SGHRS and CDR2 YFSETQ. The CDR3 loop spans 14 amino acids. Here the CDR3 DNA reads TGCGCCAGCAGCTGGACAGGGGAAAATGAAAAACTGTTTTTT. Its protein is CASSWTGENEKLFF.

The chain combines TRBV7-9 with TRBJ1-2; no clear D gene. Trimming left V 1 base short and J 4 bases short, with 13 bases between. CDR3 length equals 15 residues. Germline V gene data show CDR1 as SEHNR and CDR2 as FQNEAQ (reference sequence). DNA for the CDR3: TGTGCCAGCAGCTTAGATGTAGACATCTCCTATGGCTACACCTTC. It translates to CASSLDVDISYGYTF. Supplemented by reference TRBV7-9 and TRBJ1-2, the full variable domain reads DTGVSQNPRHKITKRGQNVTFRCDPISEHNRLYWYRQTLGQGPEFLTYFQNEAQLEKSRLLSDRFSAERPKGSFSTLEIQRTEQGDSAMYLCASSLDVDISYGYTFGSGTRLTVV.

This chain connects TRBV7-9 to TRBJ1-3; possible D gene TRBD1, 5 bases. The CDR3 sequence is 16 residues long. Looked up from germline, CDR1 is SEHNR and CDR2 is FQNEAQ (reference sequence). V was cut by 6 bases and J by 2 bases, with 17 bases left in between. In nucleotides, the CDR3 is TGTGCCAGCAGGCTGGGGTTCGACAGTCCTGGAAACACCATATATTTT. Translated: CASRLGFDSPGNTIYF.

The V call is TRBV25-1, the J call TRBJ2-7; TRBD1 might be the D (5 bases). Trimming left V 4 bases short and J 3 bases short, with 13 bases between. CDR3 length equals 14 residues. Germline CDR1 and CDR2: MGHDK and SYGVNS. CDR3 protein: CASSAYLRGYEQYF. CDR3 nucleotides: TGTGCCAGCAGTGCTTACTTAAGGGGCTACGAGCAGTACTTC.

This clone was observed a single time. The chain links TRBV28 to TRBJ1-2; weak D call: TRBD1 (6 bases). V lost 5 bases and J lost 3, with 7 bases in between. Per the germline V gene, CDR1 is MDHEN and CDR2 is SYDVKM. The CDR3 has 12 residues. In DNA, the CDR3 is TGTGCCAGCAGTAGACAGGACTATGGCTACACCTTC. This gives the protein CASSRQDYGYTF.

This clone is a singleton in its sample. V and J are TRBV28 and TRBJ2-3; unclear D gene. CDR1 and CDR2 (germline): MDHEN, SYDVKM. Trimming left V 0 bases short and J 2 bases short, with 9 bases between. The CDR3 loop spans 15 amino acids. The CDR3 coding sequence is TGTGCCAGCAGTTTATGGGCTGAAACCACAGATACGCAGTATTTT. It is translated as CASSLWAETTDTQYF.

The rearrangement joins TRBV4-1 to TRBJ2-7; D is ambiguous. Germline values: CDR1 MGHRA, CDR2 YSYEKL. The CDR3 is 14 amino acids. V was clipped by 4 bases and J by 3 bases, with 13 bases between them. The CDR3 protein is CASSPGMGFYEQYF. CDR3 in DNA: TGCGCCAGCAGCCCCGGTATGGGATTCTACGAGCAGTACTTC.

A few counts support this clone. This sequence joins TRBV7-8 and TRBJ2-1, with D unclear. V dropped 2 bases and J dropped 4 bases, with 3 bases sitting between them. This CDR3 has 12 residues. Germline V lookup: CDR1 SGHVS, CDR2 FQNEAQ. CDR3 amino acids: CASSLQYNEQFF. For the CDR3, the DNA is TGTGCCAGCAGCTTACAGTACAATGAGCAGTTCTTC.

The chain links TRBV27 to TRBJ1-5; D uncertain. Germline V gives CDR1 MNHEY, CDR2 SMNVEV (reference sequence). Trimming removed 4 bases from V and 3 bases from J, with 13 bases in between. This CDR3 comprises 15 residues. CDR3 amino acids: CASSSLGSDNQPQHF. As DNA, the CDR3 is TGTGCCAGCAGTTCTCTTGGTTCTGACAATCAGCCCCAGCATTTT.

The CDR3 loop reads CSVGLLGNEKLFF. Here the CDR3 DNA reads TGCAGCGTTGGTCTACTGGGTAATGAAAAACTGTTTTTT. This chain connects TRBV29-1 to TRBJ1-4; D remains ambiguous. Between the trimmed V and J ends, which lost 4 bases and 4 bases, there was a span of 10 bases. Per germline, CDR1 SQVTM and CDR2 ANQGSEA. The CDR3 is 13 residues long.

The chain is built from TRBV6-6 and TRBJ2-7; TRBD1 agrees at 10 bases. CDR1 is MNHNY and CDR2 is SVGAGI in the germline V gene (reference sequence). J was trimmed by 0 bases and V by 5 bases; bases with no gene match: 1. The CDR3 sequence is 14 residues long. CDR3 sequence: CASSRTGGSYEQYF. In nucleotides, the CDR3 is TGTGCCAGCAGTCGGACAGGGGGCTCCTACGAGCAGTACTTC.

This CDR3 is CASSERGFYYGYTF. The CDR3 bases are TGTGCCAGCAGTGAACGCGGATTTTACTATGGCTACACCTTC. The chain carries TRBV6-1 and TRBJ1-2; no reliable D call. The CDR3 extends over 14 amino acids. Germline V CDR1 and CDR2: MNHNS, SASEGT. Deletions cut 2 bases from V and 3 bases from J, with 10 bases between.

This rearrangement joins TRBV5-1 to TRBJ2-7; TRBD2 agrees at 16 bases. Germline V gene data show CDR1 as SGHRS and CDR2 as YFSETQ. The CDR3 sequence is 16 residues long. J gave up 7 bases and V 3 bases, and 7 bases lay outside the gene matches. The CDR3 DNA reads TGCGCCAGCAGCTCGGGACTAGCGGGAGGGCCGTGGGAGCAGTACTTC. This sequence encodes CASSSGLAGGPWEQYF.

This clone was recorded once. V and J are TRBV12-5 and TRBJ2-1; no clear D gene. Deletions cut 5 bases from V and 0 bases from J, with 11 bases between. CDR3 length equals 15 residues. Germline V gene lookup returns CDR1 LGHNT and CDR2 FRNRAP. CDR3 protein: CASGRNIDSYNEQFF. CDR3 sequence (DNA): TGTGCTAGTGGTAGGAACATAGACTCCTACAATGAGCAGTTCTTC.

The rearrangement joins TRBV6-7 to TRBJ2-5; the match to TRBD2 covers 11 bases. TRBV6-7 is assigned to the ORF class and has an uncertain function. The length of the CDR3 is 17 residues. V lost 2 bases to trimming and J lost 7 bases; unmatched junction nucleotides: 12. CDR3 bases: TGTGCCAGCAGTTACCGCGGACTAGCGGGTGCCGTTGGGACCCAGTACTTC. Amino acid sequence: CASSYRGLAGAVGTQYF.

As concerns this clone: One junction end does not reproduce the germline sequence, and a read error may be involved. V is TRBV7-7 and J is TRBJ2-3; D call uncertain. CDR1 is SSHAT and CDR2 is FNYEAQ in the germline V gene (reference sequence). This CDR3 is built from 14 residues. The CDR3 DNA reads TGTGCTAGCAGCTTAGACCCTAGCACAGATACGCAGTATTTT. This gives the protein CASSLDPSTDTQYF.

The V gene is TRBV6-6, the J gene TRBJ2-1; 8 bases align to TRBD1. V shed 7 bases, J shed 7 bases, and the junction held 6 bases outside the gene matches. CDR1 is MNHNY, CDR2 SVGAGI, per germline (reference sequence). CDR3 length: 13 residues. CDR3 bases: TGTGCCAGCACCCCGGGACAGGCTAATGAGCAGTTCTTC. Residues: CASTPGQANEQFF.